This TCR beta chain was found in a study of T cell responses to AZD1222 COVID-19 vaccine. The germline CDR1 and CDR2 sequences are SGHRS and YFSETQ. The ends lost 2 bases at V and 0 bases at J; junction bases unmatched: 2. The CDR3 is 15 residues long. Analysis merged second doses at about 4 or about 12 weeks. Method: immunoSEQ multiplex PCR; TCRdb's copy keeps in-frame clones and lacks some. The table lists 150,000 or so clones, just over 90% of them singletons. The study, taken as a whole, reports: Only 5 or 6 individuals given AZD1222 were seropositive at baseline. The sample set comprised mostly white British donors with more females, and clonal diversity was possibly underestimated. Repertoires were sampled only after the peak T cell response.

This clone showed up just once. The antigen is not known. The TCR originated in an adult who received the AZD1222 COVID-19 vaccine. The V gene is TRBV5-1, the J gene TRBJ1-5; 7 nucleotides match TRBD1. The sample consisted of peripheral blood, taken 28 days after the second AZD1222 dose. CDR3 coding DNA: TGCGCCAGCAGCTTAGGACAGGCTAGCAATCAGCCCCAGCATTTT. This translates into CASSLGQASNQPQHF.